The source of this T cell receptor (beta chain) is a study of CD8+ T cells in alopecia areata. Study context: Tofacitinib lasted 6 to 18 months, then 6 months off drug.

Study findings and constraints: Many expanded lesional clones remained in scalp and blood on tofacitinib.

The V gene lost 0 bases and the J gene lost 2 bases, with 9 bases spanning the gap. CDR1 is SGHNT, CDR2 YYREEE, per germline (reference sequence). The CDR3 totals 14 residues. It was cDNA, reverse transcribed from extracted RNA, that served as the sequencing template. Assay: immunoSEQ multiplex PCR; the TCRdb copy retains only in-frame clones and omits some. The sample has 90,000 to 120,000 clones, roughly 84% seen once; the top ten hold under 25%. Described treatment: oral pan-JAK inhibitor, 5-10 mg twice daily. Points on this clone: Its antigen remains unidentified.

The clonotype originates from a human donor with alopecia areata. The chain combines TRBV5-4 with TRBJ2-7; no clear D. The sequences come from CD8+ T cells sorted from blood, collected at week 24, from a patient treated with tofacitinib. The CDR3 sequence is CASSLGTKTYEQYF. The DNA of the CDR3 is TGTGCCAGCAGCTTGGGGACGAAAACCTACGAGCAGTACTTC.